A selection of T cell receptor beta chains follows, all from one sample in a study of blood T cell repertoires in COVID-19. Method: immunoSEQ multiplex PCR; TCRdb's copy keeps in-frame clones and lacks some. The sample contains 250,000 to 350,000 clones, 92% of which appear only once. The sample taken for sequencing was PBMCs or T cells enriched from blood (not recorded which). Every receptor here comes from a woman between 25 and 40 years old who had recovered from COVID-19. CDR3s include the opening cysteine and the closing phenylalanine or tryptophan. The order of the fields is J gene, D gene, clone size, V gene, CDR3 DNA, CDR3 protein. D genes are given only for firm matches. Clone sizes are given selectively: once, few, many, or a class where the clone is expanded.

J gene: TRBJ2-3; D gene: TRBD2; clone size: .; V gene: TRBV7-8; CDR3 DNA: TGTGCCAGCAGCTCTTCCGCGACTAGCGGGAGTGGAAGAGATACGCAGTATTTT; CDR3 protein: CASSSSATSGSGRDTQYF
J gene: TRBJ1-3; D gene: TRBD1; clone size: .; V gene: TRBV7-2; CDR3 DNA: TGTGCCAGCAGACTACAGGGGGCTGGAAACACCATATATTTT; CDR3 protein: CASRLQGAGNTIYF
J gene: TRBJ2-3; D gene: .; clone size: once; V gene: TRBV25-1; CDR3 DNA: TGTGCCAGCAGTCCCCCTTTCGGTCCCCGGACAGATACGCAGTATTTT; CDR3 protein: CASSPPFGPRTDTQYF
J gene: TRBJ1-5; D gene: .; clone size: .; V gene: TRBV24-1; CDR3 DNA: TGTGCCACCAGTGAGGCCGGGGTAAATCAGCCCCAGCATTTT; CDR3 protein: CATSEAGVNQPQHF
J gene: TRBJ2-3; D gene: .; clone size: .; V gene: TRBV12-3/TRBV12-4; CDR3 DNA: TGTGCCAGCAGACGGGACATCACAGATACGCAGTATTTT; CDR3 protein: CASRRDITDTQYF
J gene: TRBJ2-7; D gene: TRBD2; clone size: .; V gene: TRBV9; CDR3 DNA: TGTGCCAGCAGCCCCACCGGGGCGGGAGTGCGTGTCGAGCAGTACTTC; CDR3 protein: CASSPTGAGVRVEQYF
J gene: TRBJ1-4; D gene: .; clone size: .; V gene: TRBV11-3; CDR3 DNA: TGTGCCAGCAGCCTCGACAGATTCCCGGATGCAACTAATGAAAAACTGTTTTTT; CDR3 protein: CASSLDRFPDATNEKLFF
J gene: TRBJ1-1; D gene: .; clone size: .; V gene: TRBV29-1; CDR3 DNA: TGCAGCGTTGACGGGAGGATGAACACTGAAGCTTTCTTT; CDR3 protein: CSVDGRMNTEAFF
J gene: TRBJ2-3; D gene: .; clone size: once; V gene: TRBV2; CDR3 DNA: TGTGCCAGAGGGGGGGGCGCTAGCACAGATACGCAGTATTTT; CDR3 protein: CARGGGASTDTQYF
J gene: TRBJ1-2; D gene: TRBD1; clone size: .; V gene: TRBV5-5; CDR3 DNA: TGTGCCAGCAGCCCTCTAAACGACAGGGGCTTTGGCTACACCTTC; CDR3 protein: CASSPLNDRGFGYTF
J gene: TRBJ2-1; D gene: TRBD2; clone size: .; V gene: TRBV28; CDR3 DNA: TGTGCCAGCAGTCCCCGGACTAGCGGGAGGAGGGTTGATGAGCAGTTCTTC; CDR3 protein: CASSPRTSGRRVDEQFF
J gene: TRBJ1-5; D gene: .; clone size: .; V gene: TRBV11-2; CDR3 DNA: TGTGCCAGCAGCACGCAGGGCAATCAGCCCCAGCATTTT; CDR3 protein: CASSTQGNQPQHF
J gene: TRBJ2-3; D gene: .; clone size: .; V gene: TRBV7-2; CDR3 DNA: TGTGCCAGCAGCCTCGACTCACTCACAGATACGCAGTATTTT; CDR3 protein: CASSLDSLTDTQYF
J gene: TRBJ1-2; D gene: .; clone size: .; V gene: TRBV29-1; CDR3 DNA: TGCAGCGTTGGTGCAGGGATGTACTATGGCTACACCTTC; CDR3 protein: CSVGAGMYYGYTF
J gene: TRBJ1-1; D gene: .; clone size: .; V gene: TRBV6-4; CDR3 DNA: TGTGCCAGCAGCAGGGAGGACGGCACTGAAGCTTTCTTT; CDR3 protein: CASSREDGTEAFF
J gene: TRBJ2-3; D gene: .; clone size: .; V gene: TRBV5-1; CDR3 DNA: TGCGCCAGCAGCTTCGGGGTGCAAGCTGGGTCCACAGATACGCAGTATTTT; CDR3 protein: CASSFGVQAGSTDTQYF